The rows below give T cell receptor beta chains drawn from one sample of a study of cytomegalovirus exposure and HLA in healthy donors. The protocol was immunoSEQ multiplex PCR, while the TCRdb copy is restricted to in-frame clones and leaves out a portion. Among 150,000 to 180,000 clones listed, approximately 75% were seen once. Sequenced: PBMCs. Receptors originate from a man younger than 35 in good health and CMV-seronegative. CDR3s include the opening cysteine and the closing phenylalanine or tryptophan. The D gene is left open where the match is weak. Not all rows give a size; the values are once, few, many and, for expanded clones, a class.

abundance: -; d_gene: -; j_gene: TRBJ2-1; v_gene: TRBV6-5; CDR3nt: TGTGCCAGCAGTTTCTATCCACAGGACCCTAATCAGTTCTTC; CDR3aa: CASSFYPQDPNQFF
abundance: -; d_gene: -; j_gene: TRBJ1-5; v_gene: TRBV30; CDR3nt: TGTGCCTGGAGTGTCGCAGGGGCTGAGCCCCAGCATTTT; CDR3aa: CAWSVAGAEPQHF
abundance: few; d_gene: -; j_gene: TRBJ1-1; v_gene: TRBV11-2; CDR3nt: TGTGCCAGCAGCTTAGACTTCTCCGTCACTGAAGCTTTCTTT; CDR3aa: CASSLDFSVTEAFF
abundance: -; d_gene: TRBD1; j_gene: TRBJ1-6; v_gene: TRBV5-4; CDR3nt: TGTGCCAGCAGCCGGGACAGGGGAGTTGGTTCACCCCTCCACTTT; CDR3aa: CASSRDRGVGSPLHF
abundance: -; d_gene: TRBD2; j_gene: TRBJ2-1; v_gene: TRBV9; CDR3nt: TGTGCCAGCAGCGTCGAAGCGGGGAGCTCCTACAATGAGCAGTTCTTC; CDR3aa: CASSVEAGSSYNEQFF
abundance: -; d_gene: TRBD2; j_gene: TRBJ2-5; v_gene: TRBV19; CDR3nt: TGTGCCAGTAGTAATCTAGCGGGGGCCGAAGAGACCCAGTACTTC; CDR3aa: CASSNLAGAEETQYF
abundance: -; d_gene: -; j_gene: TRBJ2-3; v_gene: TRBV5-6; CDR3nt: TGTGCCAGCAGCTTGGAACTAGAAACTACAGATACGCAGTATTTT; CDR3aa: CASSLELETTDTQYF
abundance: -; d_gene: -; j_gene: TRBJ2-7; v_gene: TRBV11-2; CDR3nt: TGTGCCAGCAGCTTTGGACACACCTACGAGCAGTACTTC; CDR3aa: CASSFGHTYEQYF
abundance: -; d_gene: -; j_gene: TRBJ2-3; v_gene: TRBV27; CDR3nt: TGTGCCAGCAGCTCCCGAGATAAACGGACAGATACGCAGTATTTT; CDR3aa: CASSSRDKRTDTQYF
abundance: -; d_gene: -; j_gene: TRBJ1-6; v_gene: TRBV10-2; CDR3nt: TGCGCCAGCAGTGAAAGCGGTCCCTATGGGCCACCCCTCCACTTT; CDR3aa: CASSESGPYGPPLHF
abundance: few; d_gene: -; j_gene: TRBJ2-4; v_gene: TRBV27; CDR3nt: TGTGCCAGCAGTTTATACGGGGTCCAACCGATTCTAGCCAAAAACATTCAGTACTTC; CDR3aa: CASSLYGVQPILAKNIQYF
abundance: -; d_gene: -; j_gene: TRBJ1-5; v_gene: TRBV27; CDR3nt: TGTGCCAGCAGTTTGGCCCTCCCGGGTCAGCCCCAGCATTTT; CDR3aa: CASSLALPGQPQHF
abundance: -; d_gene: -; j_gene: TRBJ1-1; v_gene: TRBV6-5; CDR3nt: TGTGCCAGCAGCGCACTCGGGAGGAACACTGAAGCTTTCTTT; CDR3aa: CASSALGRNTEAFF